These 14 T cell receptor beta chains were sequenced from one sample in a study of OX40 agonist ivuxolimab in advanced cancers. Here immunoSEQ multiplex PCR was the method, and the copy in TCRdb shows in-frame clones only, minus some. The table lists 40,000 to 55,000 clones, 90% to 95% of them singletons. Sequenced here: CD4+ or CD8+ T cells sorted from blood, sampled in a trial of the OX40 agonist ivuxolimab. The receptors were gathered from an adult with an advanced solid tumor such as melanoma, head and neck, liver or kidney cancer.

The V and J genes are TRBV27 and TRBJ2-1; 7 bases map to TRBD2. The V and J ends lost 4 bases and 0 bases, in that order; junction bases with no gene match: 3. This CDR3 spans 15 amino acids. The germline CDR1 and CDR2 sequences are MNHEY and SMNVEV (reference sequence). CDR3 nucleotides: TGTGCCAGCAGTTATGGGACTATCTCCTACAATGAGCAGTTCTTC. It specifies CASSYGTISYNEQFF.

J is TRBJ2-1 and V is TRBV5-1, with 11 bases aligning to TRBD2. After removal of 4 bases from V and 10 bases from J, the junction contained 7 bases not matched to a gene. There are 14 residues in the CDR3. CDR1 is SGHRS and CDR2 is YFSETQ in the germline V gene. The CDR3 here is CASSETSGTSEQFF. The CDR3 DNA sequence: TGCGCCAGCAGCGAGACTAGCGGGACCTCCGAGCAGTTCTTC.

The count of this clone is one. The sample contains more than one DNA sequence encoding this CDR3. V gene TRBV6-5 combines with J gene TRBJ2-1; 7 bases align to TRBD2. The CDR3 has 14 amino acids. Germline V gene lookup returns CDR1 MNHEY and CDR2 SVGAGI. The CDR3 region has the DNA TGTCCATCGGGGCGGGAGAATAAGTACAATGAGCAGTTCTTC. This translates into CPSGRENKYNEQFF.

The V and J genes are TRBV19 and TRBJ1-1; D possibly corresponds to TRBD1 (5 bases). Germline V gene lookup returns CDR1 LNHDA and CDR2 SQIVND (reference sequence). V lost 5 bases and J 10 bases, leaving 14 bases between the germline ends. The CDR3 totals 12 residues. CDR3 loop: CASSHRDVGAFF. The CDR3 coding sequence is TGTGCCAGTAGTCACCGGGACGTTGGAGCTTTCTTT.

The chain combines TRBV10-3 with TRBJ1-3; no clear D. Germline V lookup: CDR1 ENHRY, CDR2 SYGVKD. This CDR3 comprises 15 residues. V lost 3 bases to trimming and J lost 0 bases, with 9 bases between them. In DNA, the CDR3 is TGTGCCATCAGTGAAACACGGAGCTCTGGAAACACCATATATTTT. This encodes CAISETRSSGNTIYF.

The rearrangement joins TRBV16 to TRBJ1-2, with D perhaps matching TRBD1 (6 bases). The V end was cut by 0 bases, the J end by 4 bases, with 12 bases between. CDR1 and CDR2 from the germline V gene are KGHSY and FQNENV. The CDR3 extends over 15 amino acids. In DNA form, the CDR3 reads TGTGCCAGCAGCCAATCCCAAGGGGGGCCCTATGGCTACACCTTC. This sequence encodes CASSQSQGGPYGYTF.

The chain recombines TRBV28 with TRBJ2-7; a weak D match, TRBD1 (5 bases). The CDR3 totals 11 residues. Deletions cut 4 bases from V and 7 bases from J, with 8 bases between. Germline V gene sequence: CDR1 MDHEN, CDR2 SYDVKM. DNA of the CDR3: TGTGCCAGCAGTTATGCAGGGGAGCAGTACTTC. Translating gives CASSYAGEQYF.

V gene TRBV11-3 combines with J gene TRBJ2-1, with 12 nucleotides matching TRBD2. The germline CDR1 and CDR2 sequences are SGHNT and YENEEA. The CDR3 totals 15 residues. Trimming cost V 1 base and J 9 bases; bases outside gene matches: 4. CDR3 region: CASSLGLAGVGEQFF. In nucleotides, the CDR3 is TGTGCCAGCAGCTTAGGACTAGCGGGAGTTGGTGAGCAGTTCTTC.

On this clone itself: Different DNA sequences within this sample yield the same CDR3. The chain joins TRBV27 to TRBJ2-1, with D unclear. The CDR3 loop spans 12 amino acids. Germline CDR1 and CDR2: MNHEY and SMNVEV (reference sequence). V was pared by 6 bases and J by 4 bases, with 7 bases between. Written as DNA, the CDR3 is TGTGCCAGCAGCCCATCATACAATGAGCAGTTCTTC. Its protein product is CASSPSYNEQFF.

The CDR3: CASSQGIIGLAGGNEQFF. Here the CDR3 DNA reads TGTGCCAGCAGCCAAGGAATAATAGGACTAGCGGGAGGCAATGAGCAGTTCTTC. The genes are TRBV4-2 and TRBJ2-1; 14 nucleotides align to TRBD2. CDR3 length equals 18 residues. Germline CDR1 LGHNA, CDR2 YNFKEQ. V shed 1 base, J shed 6 bases, and the junction held 8 bases outside the gene matches.

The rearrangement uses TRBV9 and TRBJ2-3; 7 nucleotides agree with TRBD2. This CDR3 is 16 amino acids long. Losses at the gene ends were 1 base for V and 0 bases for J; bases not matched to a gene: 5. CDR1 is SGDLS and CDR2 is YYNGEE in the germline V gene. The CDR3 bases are TGTGCCAGCAGCGTACCTAGCGGTCCTAGCACAGATACGCAGTATTTT. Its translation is CASSVPSGPSTDTQYF.

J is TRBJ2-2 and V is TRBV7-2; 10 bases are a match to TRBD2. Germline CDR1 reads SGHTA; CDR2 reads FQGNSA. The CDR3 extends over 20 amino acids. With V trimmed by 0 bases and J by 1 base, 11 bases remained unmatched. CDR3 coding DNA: TGTGCCAGCAGCTTAGCGTTTTTAGCGGGAGGCCCCTGGAACACCGGGGAGCTGTTTTTT. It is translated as CASSLAFLAGGPWNTGELFF.

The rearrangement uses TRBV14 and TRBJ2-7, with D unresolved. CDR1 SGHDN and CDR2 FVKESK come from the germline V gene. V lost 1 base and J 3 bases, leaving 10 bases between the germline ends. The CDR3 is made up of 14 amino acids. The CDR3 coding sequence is TGTGCCAGCAGCCAAGGGTCGGGTATCTACGAGCAGTACTTC. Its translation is CASSQGSGIYEQYF.

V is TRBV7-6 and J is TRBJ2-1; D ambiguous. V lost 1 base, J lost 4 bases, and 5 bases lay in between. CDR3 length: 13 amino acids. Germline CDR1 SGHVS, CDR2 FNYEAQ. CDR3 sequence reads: CASSLGRYNEQFF. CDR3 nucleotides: TGTGCCAGCAGCTTAGGGCGGTACAATGAGCAGTTCTTC.